What follows are 17 T cell receptor beta chains derived from one specimen sequenced in a study of monozygotic twins with inflammatory bowel disease. TCRdb reprocessed the 5' RACE reads, keeping one entry per CDR3 protein, no DNA. This table holds fewer than 550,000 distinct CDR3 sequences. The specimen was blood. Receptors originate from a human donor with ulcerative colitis or Crohn's disease, or a healthy co-twin of an affected twin (not recorded which).

V is TRBV7-2 and J is TRBJ2-3; without DNA, the TCRdb call of TRBD1 cannot be checked. This CDR3 comprises 15 residues. Per germline, CDR1 SGHTA and CDR2 FQGNSA. The CDR3 sequence is CASSSRGASTDTQYF.

This chain joins TRBV7-2 and TRBJ2-7; the D call of TRBD1 rests on TCRdb alone, since no DNA is present to check it. The CDR3 extends over 15 amino acids. Germline values: CDR1 SGHTA, CDR2 FQGNSA. The CDR3 sequence is CASSFSTGGVYEQYF.

The chain joins TRBV19 to TRBJ1-1; the TRBD1 assignment by TCRdb is unverifiable without DNA. Germline CDR1 and CDR2: LNHDA and SQIVND (reference sequence). The CDR3 has 13 residues. CDR3: CASMGQSNTEAFF.

The chain joins TRBV20-1 to TRBJ1-1; there is no DNA to check the TCRdb D call of TRBD1. Germline CDR1 and CDR2: DFQATT and SNEGSKA (reference sequence). There are 15 residues in the CDR3. The CDR3 region is CSAPRQGAIVTEAFF.

The rearrangement links TRBV18 to TRBJ2-7; as DNA is missing, the TRBD1 call by TCRdb cannot be tested. The CDR3 runs to 13 residues. The germline V gene has CDR1 KGHSH and CDR2 LQKENI. The CDR3 is CASSRRQDYEQYF.

This sequence joins TRBV15 and TRBJ2-4; TCRdb picks TRBD1, but there is no DNA to check that call. Per the germline V gene, CDR1 is LNHNV and CDR2 is YYDKDF (reference sequence). This CDR3 contains 14 residues. This CDR3 is CATSPDSNKNIQYF.

The rearrangement uses TRBV20-1 and TRBJ2-3. The CDR3 is 13 amino acids. In germline, CDR1 is DFQATT, CDR2 SNEGSKA (reference sequence). CDR3 in amino acids: CSARRVGGDTQYF.

The chain uses TRBV2 and TRBJ2-5; with no DNA, the TCRdb D assignment of TRBD2 cannot be verified. Germline V gene data show CDR1 as SNHLY and CDR2 as FYNNEI. This CDR3 comprises 11 residues. CDR3 in amino acids: CASTGGLAEYF.

The chain combines TRBV7-3 with TRBJ2-3; TCRdb proposes TRBD1, but this gene call is untestable without DNA. CDR1 and CDR2 from the germline V gene are SGHTA and FQGTGA. The length of the CDR3 is 16 residues. This CDR3 reads CASSLTLGPPEDTQYF.

The chain combines TRBV12-3 or TRBV12-4 with TRBJ2-3; TCRdb proposes TRBD2, but this gene call is untestable without DNA. The CDR3 loop spans 16 amino acids. This CDR3 reads CASSPPRAGSTDTQYF.

The chain carries TRBV20-1 and TRBJ2-5; TCRdb outputs TRBD1, but without DNA this stays unchecked. The germline gives CDR1 DFQATT, CDR2 SNEGSKA (reference sequence). The CDR3 extends over 16 amino acids. The chain's CDR3 is CSARSLAGGLVETQYF.

The V gene is TRBV14, the J gene TRBJ2-2; the TCRdb D gene call, TRBD2, has no DNA to confirm it. There are 17 residues in the CDR3. Germline loops: CDR1 SGHDN, CDR2 FVKESK. The chain's CDR3 is CASSTGPGRVNTGELFF. The full variable domain, with the rest looked up from reference TRBV14 and TRBJ2-2, is EAGVTQFPSHSVIEKGQTVTLRCDPISGHDNLYWYRRVMGKEIKFLLHFVKESKQDESGMPNNRFLAERTGGTYSTLKVQPAELEDSGVYFCASSTGPGRVNTGELFFGEGSRLTVL.

The chain uses TRBV7-9 and TRBJ1-4. Germline V lookup: CDR1 SEHNR, CDR2 FQNEAQ (reference sequence). CDR3 length: 14 amino acids. CDR3 region: CASSLSSTNEKLFF.

The chain joins TRBV5-1 to TRBJ1-5; with no DNA, the TCRdb D assignment of TRBD1 cannot be verified. Germline assignment: CDR1 SGHRS and CDR2 YFSETQ. The CDR3 totals 14 residues. The CDR3 spells CASSSTGVDQPQHF.

V is TRBV30 and J is TRBJ2-2; the D gene TCRdb calls, TRBD1, cannot be checked with no DNA. CDR3 length: 15 amino acids. CDR1 and CDR2 (germline): GTSNPN, SVGIG (reference sequence). This CDR3 is CAWSGWGGETGELFF.

This chain links TRBV5-1 with TRBJ2-3; TCRdb names TRBD2, which stays unverified in the absence of DNA. The germline V gene has CDR1 SGHRS and CDR2 YFSETQ. This CDR3 comprises 20 residues. The CDR3 region is CASSLFLVAGGRTTTDTQYF.

J is TRBJ2-1 and V is TRBV6-2 or TRBV6-3; absent DNA, TCRdb's TRBD1 call cannot be checked. The germline gives CDR1 MNHEY, CDR2 SVGEGT. The CDR3 runs 15 residues. The CDR3 sequence is CASSYGSGTGDEQFF.